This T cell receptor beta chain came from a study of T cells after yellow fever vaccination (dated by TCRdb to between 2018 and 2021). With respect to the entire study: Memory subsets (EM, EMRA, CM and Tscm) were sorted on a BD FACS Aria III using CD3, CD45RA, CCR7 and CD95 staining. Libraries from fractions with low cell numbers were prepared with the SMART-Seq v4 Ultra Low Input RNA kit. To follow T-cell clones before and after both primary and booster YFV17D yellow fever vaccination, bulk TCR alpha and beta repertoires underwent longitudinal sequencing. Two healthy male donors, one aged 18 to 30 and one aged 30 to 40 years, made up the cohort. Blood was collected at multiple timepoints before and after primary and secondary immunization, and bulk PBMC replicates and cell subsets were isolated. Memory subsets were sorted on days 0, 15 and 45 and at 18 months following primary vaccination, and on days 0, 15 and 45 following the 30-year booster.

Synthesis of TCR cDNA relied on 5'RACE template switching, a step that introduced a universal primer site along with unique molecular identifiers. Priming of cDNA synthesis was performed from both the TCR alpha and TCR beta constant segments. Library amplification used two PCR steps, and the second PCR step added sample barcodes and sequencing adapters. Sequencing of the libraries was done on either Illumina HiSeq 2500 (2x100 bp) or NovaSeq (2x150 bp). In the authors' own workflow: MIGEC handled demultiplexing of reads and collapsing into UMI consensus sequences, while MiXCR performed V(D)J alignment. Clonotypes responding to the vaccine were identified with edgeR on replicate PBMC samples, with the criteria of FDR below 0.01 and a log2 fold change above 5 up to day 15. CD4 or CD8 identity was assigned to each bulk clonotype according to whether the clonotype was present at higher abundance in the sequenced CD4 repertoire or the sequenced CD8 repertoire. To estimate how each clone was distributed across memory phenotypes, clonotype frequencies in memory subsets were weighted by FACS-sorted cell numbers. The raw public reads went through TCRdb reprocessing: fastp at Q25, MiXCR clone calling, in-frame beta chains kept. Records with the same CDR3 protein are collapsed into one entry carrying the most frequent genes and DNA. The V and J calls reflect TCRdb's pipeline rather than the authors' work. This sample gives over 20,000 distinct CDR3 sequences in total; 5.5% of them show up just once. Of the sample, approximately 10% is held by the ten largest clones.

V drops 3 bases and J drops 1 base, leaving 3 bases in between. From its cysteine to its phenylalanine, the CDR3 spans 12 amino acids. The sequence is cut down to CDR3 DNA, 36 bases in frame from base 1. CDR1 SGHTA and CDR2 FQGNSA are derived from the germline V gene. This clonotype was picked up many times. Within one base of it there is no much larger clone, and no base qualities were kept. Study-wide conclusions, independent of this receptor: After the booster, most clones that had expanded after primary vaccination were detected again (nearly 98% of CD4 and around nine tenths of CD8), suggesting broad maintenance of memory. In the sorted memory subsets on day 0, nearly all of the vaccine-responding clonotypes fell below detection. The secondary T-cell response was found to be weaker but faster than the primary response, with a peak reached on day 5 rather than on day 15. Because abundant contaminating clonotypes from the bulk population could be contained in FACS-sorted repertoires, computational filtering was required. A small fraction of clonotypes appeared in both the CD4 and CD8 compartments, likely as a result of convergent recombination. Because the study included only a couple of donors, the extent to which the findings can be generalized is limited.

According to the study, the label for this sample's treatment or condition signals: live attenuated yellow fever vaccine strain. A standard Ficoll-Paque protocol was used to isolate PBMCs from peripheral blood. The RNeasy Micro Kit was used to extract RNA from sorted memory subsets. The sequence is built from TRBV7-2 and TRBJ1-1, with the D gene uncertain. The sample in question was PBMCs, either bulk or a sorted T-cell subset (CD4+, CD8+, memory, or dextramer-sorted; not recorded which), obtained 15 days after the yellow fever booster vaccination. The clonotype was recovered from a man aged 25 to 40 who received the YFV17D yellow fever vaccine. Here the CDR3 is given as CASSFKNTEAFF. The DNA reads TGTGCCAGCAGCTTCAAGAACACTGAAGCTTTCTTT.